The next 17 T cell receptor beta chains were all read from a single sample in a study of blood T cell repertoires in COVID-19. TCRdb keeps only in-frame clones here, not all; method: immunoSEQ multiplex PCR. The table includes 55,000 to 80,000 clones, around 82% detected once. The sequenced sample consisted of peripheral blood. The receptor set was obtained from a man aged 55 to 70 with COVID-19, enrolled during active disease.

The rearrangement joins TRBV25-1 to TRBJ2-6; the D gene is possibly TRBD2 (6 bases). Germline CDR1 is MGHDK and CDR2 is SYGVNS. V was cut by 8 bases and J by 0 bases, with 11 bases left in between. This CDR3 has 15 residues. The DNA for the CDR3 is TGTGCCAGCGGCGGAGGGAACTCTGGGGCCAACGTCCTGACTTTC. Translating gives CASGGGNSGANVLTF.

The chain links TRBV29-1 to TRBJ1-3, with a weak D call TRBD1 (6 bases). The CDR3 extends over 14 amino acids. Germline V gene lookup returns CDR1 SQVTM and CDR2 ANQGSEA. V was shortened by 7 bases and J by 0 bases, with 13 bases between the two germline ends. In DNA, the CDR3 is TGCAGCGCCGTGACAGGCTCCTCTGGAAACACCATATATTTT. Amino acids: CSAVTGSSGNTIYF.

The chain uses TRBV19 and TRBJ1-3; D might be TRBD1 (5 bases). The V gene lost 0 bases and the J gene lost 3 bases, with 9 bases spanning the gap. In germline, CDR1 is LNHDA, CDR2 SQIVND (reference sequence). The CDR3 contains 15 residues. In nucleotides, the CDR3 is TGTGCCAGTAGTATAGAAGGGGTCATTGGAAACACCATATATTTT. Translation: CASSIEGVIGNTIYF.

The V gene is TRBV29-1, the J gene TRBJ2-7; a weak D match, TRBD2 (5 bases). Trimming took 4 bases from V and 3 from J, leaving 16 bases between them. Germline loops: CDR1 SQVTM, CDR2 ANQGSEA. This CDR3 spans 14 amino acids. CDR3 nucleotides: TGCAGCGTTGTCCGTGGGGAGCGTTTCTACGAGCAGTACTTC. The encoded protein is CSVVRGERFYEQYF.

The chain employs TRBV7-2 and TRBJ2-1; tentative D call: TRBD2 (5 bases). The CDR3 is 14 amino acids. V was clipped by 7 bases and J by 8 bases, with 18 bases between them. Germline V gene lookup returns CDR1 SGHTA and CDR2 FQGNSA. The CDR3 coding sequence is TGTGCCAGCACCCTAGGGAGCGTCGTAGATGAGCAGTTCTTC. Amino acids: CASTLGSVVDEQFF. Variable domain in full (rest from reference TRBV7-2 and TRBJ2-1): GAGVSQSPSNKVTEKGKDVELRCDPISGHTALYWYRQSLGQGLEFLIYFQGNSAPDKSGLPSDRFSAERTGGSVSTLTIQRTQQEDSAVYLCASTLGSVVDEQFFGPGTRLTVL.

The V gene is TRBV5-1, the J gene TRBJ2-5, with D tentatively TRBD1 (5 bases). The CDR3 length is 15 residues. Germline-derived CDR1 and CDR2 are SGHRS and YFSETQ. The V and J ends lost 4 bases and 1 base respectively, with 14 bases between them. The CDR3 loop is CASSGQQASQETQYF. CDR3 coding DNA: TGCGCCAGCAGCGGACAACAGGCCTCCCAAGAGACCCAGTACTTC.

This clone has a handful of counts. V gene TRBV19 combines with J gene TRBJ2-2, with TRBD2 matching over 10 bases. This CDR3 is 17 amino acids long. Germline CDR1 LNHDA, CDR2 SQIVND (reference sequence). V shed 3 bases and J 2 bases; nucleotides not matched to a gene: 6. The CDR3 region is CASSIRLAGRNTGELFF. The CDR3 DNA sequence: TGTGCCAGTAGTATTCGACTAGCGGGCCGCAACACCGGGGAGCTGTTTTTT.

As for this clone: A read error may produce the germline difference seen at one junction end. This sequence joins TRBV5-1 and TRBJ2-3; a weak D match, TRBD1 (6 bases). CDR1 SGHRS and CDR2 YFSETQ come from the germline V gene. This CDR3 has 13 amino acids. The CDR3 region has the DNA TGCGCCAGCCTACAGGGTAGCAAAGATACGCAGTATTTT. Its translation: CASLQGSKDTQYF.

This rearrangement joins TRBV6-2 or TRBV6-3 to TRBJ2-1, with unresolved D. CDR3 length equals 11 residues. V was pared by 2 bases and J by 8 bases, with 4 bases between. Germline V CDR1 and CDR2: MNHEY, SVGEGT. Here the CDR3 DNA reads TGTGCCAGCAGTTACATAGATGAGCAGTTCTTC. Its translation: CASSYIDEQFF.

This chain links TRBV6-2 or TRBV6-3 with TRBJ2-3; TRBD2 matches 7 bases. CDR3 length: 16 residues. Trimming cost V 4 bases and J 0 bases; bases outside gene matches: 7. CDR1 is MNHEY, CDR2 SVGEGT, per germline. In DNA form, the CDR3 reads TGTGCCAGCAGTTTCCCCCGGACTAGGAGCACAGATACGCAGTATTTT. It yields the protein CASSFPRTRSTDTQYF.

The gene calls are TRBV7-2 and TRBJ2-7, with 7 bases fitting TRBD1. The CDR3 is 15 amino acids. Germline assignment: CDR1 SGHTA and CDR2 FQGNSA. V gave up 1 base and J gave up 1 base; unmatched junction bases: 4. DNA of the CDR3: TGTGCCAGCAGCTTAGTCTCCAGGGGGTCCTACGAGCAGTACTTC. Translation: CASSLVSRGSYEQYF.

This clone was counted only a few times. The genes are TRBV19 and TRBJ2-2, with D possibly being TRBD1 (6 bases). Germline CDR1 is LNHDA and CDR2 is SQIVND (reference sequence). V lost 1 base and J lost 7, with 10 bases in between. CDR3 length: 14 amino acids. The CDR3 DNA reads as TGTGCCAGTAGTATAGCAGGGGCGGGCGGGGAGCTGTTTTTT. It specifies CASSIAGAGGELFF.

The chain carries TRBV19 and TRBJ2-1; 7 bases map to TRBD2. The CDR3 runs to 16 residues. In germline, CDR1 is LNHDA, CDR2 SQIVND (reference sequence). The V and J ends lost 9 bases and 2 bases, in that order; junction bases with no gene match: 13. CDR3 sequence reads: CASHPAGTKAYNEQFF. The CDR3 DNA reads as TGTGCCAGCCACCCCGCCGGGACTAAGGCCTACAATGAGCAGTTCTTC.

This sequence joins TRBV24-1 and TRBJ2-1, with 7 bases aligning to TRBD2. J gave up 6 bases and V 3 bases, and 10 bases lay outside the gene matches. This CDR3 spans 16 amino acids. The V gene's germline CDR1 is KGHDR and CDR2 SFDVKD. This CDR3 is CATSDPGEGWGNEQFF. CDR3 nucleotides: TGTGCCACCAGTGATCCGGGGGAGGGTTGGGGCAATGAGCAGTTCTTC.

The chain joins TRBV6-2 or TRBV6-3 to TRBJ2-1; perhaps TRBD2 as D (5 bases). Germline loops: CDR1 MNHEY, CDR2 SVGEGT. The CDR3 totals 15 residues. Trimming removed 6 bases from V and 0 bases from J, with 12 bases in between. The CDR3 DNA reads as TGTGCCAGCAGCTATACTGGGAGCTCCTACAATGAGCAGTTCTTC. Translating gives CASSYTGSSYNEQFF.

This sequence joins TRBV5-1 and TRBJ1-2; TRBD1 is a possible D gene (5 bases). The CDR3 contains 17 residues. CDR1 and CDR2 from the germline V gene are SGHRS and YFSETQ. The ends were cut back, 4 bases at V and 5 bases at J, with 24 bases in the middle. The CDR3 region has the DNA TGCGCCAGCAGCCCCTTTCCAGGGTTTAGAGAATCTTATGGCTACACCTTC. Amino acids: CASSPFPGFRESYGYTF.

The chain recombines TRBV6-5 with TRBJ1-4; tentative D call: TRBD1 (5 bases). Between the trimmed V and J ends, which lost 6 bases and 8 bases, there was a span of 16 bases. There are 14 residues in the CDR3. CDR1 and CDR2 (germline): MNHEY, SVGAGI. CDR3 DNA sequence: TGTGCCAGCAGGAACGGACATCTGGAGGAAAAACTGTTTTTT. Translating gives CASRNGHLEEKLFF.